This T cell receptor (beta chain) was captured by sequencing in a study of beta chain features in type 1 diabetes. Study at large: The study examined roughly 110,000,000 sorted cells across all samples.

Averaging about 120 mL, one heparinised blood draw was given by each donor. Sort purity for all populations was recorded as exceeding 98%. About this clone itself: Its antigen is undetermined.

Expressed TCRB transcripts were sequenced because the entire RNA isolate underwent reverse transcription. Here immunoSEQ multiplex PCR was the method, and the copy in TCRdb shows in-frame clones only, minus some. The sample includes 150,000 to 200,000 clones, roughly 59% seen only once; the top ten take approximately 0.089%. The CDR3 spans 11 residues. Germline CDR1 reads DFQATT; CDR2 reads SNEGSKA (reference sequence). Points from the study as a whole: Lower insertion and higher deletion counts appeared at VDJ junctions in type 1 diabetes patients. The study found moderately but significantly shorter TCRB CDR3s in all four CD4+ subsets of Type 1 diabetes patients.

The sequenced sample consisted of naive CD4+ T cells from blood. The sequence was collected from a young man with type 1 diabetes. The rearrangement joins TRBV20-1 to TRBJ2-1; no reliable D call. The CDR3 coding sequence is TGCAGCCGCTTCCGGGCCAATGAGCAGTTCTTC. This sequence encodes CSRFRANEQFF.